Shown below are 15 T cell receptor beta chains from a single sample sequenced in a study of HIV-infected children after antiretroviral therapy interruption. Specified treatment: PENTA 11 planned treatment interruption arm or continuous ART arm. Unique molecular identifiers were included in an RNA-based 3' RACE TCR library. TCRdb ran MiXCR on the 3' RACE reads and lists one entry per CDR3 protein. The table lists approximately 95,000 distinct CDR3 sequences, about 6.3% of them singletons. Sample: CD45RA+ CD4+ T cells from PBMCs, pooled from several time points, taken from a donor given antiretroviral therapy, either interrupted or continuous. Subset described: naive CD4+ CD45RA+ CD45RO- T cells. The receptors originated from a pool of human donors with HIV.

This clonotype has more than one count but fewer than ten. The chain is built from TRBV10-3 and TRBJ2-5; D possibly matches TRBD1 or TRBD2 (7 bases each). CDR1 is ENHRY, CDR2 SYGVKD, per germline. Trimming stripped 9 bases from V and 4 bases from J, with 15 bases between. The CDR3 contains 13 residues. DNA for the CDR3: TGTGCCATTTCACAGGGGAGGGGAGAGACCCAGTACTTC. Protein sequence: CAISQGRGETQYF.

The rearrangement joins TRBV29-1 to TRBJ1-5, with a tentative D call TRBD1 (6 bases). This CDR3 is 13 amino acids long. Germline CDR1 SQVTM, CDR2 ANQGSEA. Trimming took 1 base from V and 6 from J, leaving 10 bases between them. The CDR3 region is CSVEGGRGQPQHF. CDR3 sequence (DNA): TGCAGCGTTGAAGGGGGCAGGGGTCAGCCCCAGCATTTT.

This clonotype was counted at least ten times. Here the CDR3 DNA reads TGTGCCAGCAGACCCCTCGCGGCTAGCGGGGAGTTCGAGCAGTACTTC. It codes for CASRPLAASGEFEQYF. This chain joins TRBV6-4 and TRBJ2-7; 9 nucleotides agree with TRBD2. The CDR3 length is 16 residues. CDR1 is MRHNA, CDR2 SNTAGT, per germline. V lost 6 bases and J lost 6; bases outside the gene matches: 15.

In its sample, this clonotype was seen many times. The chain uses TRBV7-8 and TRBJ2-3, with TRBD2 identical over 7 bases. Germline CDR1 reads SGHVS; CDR2 reads FQNEAQ. The length of the CDR3 is 13 residues. The J segment lost 2 bases and the V segment lost 9 bases, leaving 5 bases of the junction unmatched. CDR3 sequence reads: CASMGGDTDTQYF. The CDR3 region has the DNA TGTGCCAGTATGGGGGGGGACACAGATACGCAGTATTTT.

This clonotype was seen many times. The rearrangement links TRBV28 to TRBJ2-5; D gene unclear. V lost 7 bases and J 2 bases, leaving 11 bases between the germline ends. Per the germline V gene, CDR1 is MDHEN and CDR2 is SYDVKM. The length of the CDR3 is 13 residues. Written as DNA, the CDR3 is TGTGCCAGCATCCCGGGTACGCAAGAGACCCAGTACTTC. Translation gives CASIPGTQETQYF.

The sample holds a few counts of this clonotype. J is TRBJ1-2 and V is TRBV27, with D possibly TRBD1 on 6 matching bases. Germline CDR1 reads MNHEY; CDR2 reads SMNVEV (reference sequence). Trimming shortened V by 4 bases and J by 8 bases, and 14 bases separated the two germline ends. This CDR3 has 13 amino acids. The DNA of the CDR3 is TGTGCCAGCAGTTGGGGGGCAGGGGTAGGCTACACCTTC. This codes for CASSWGAGVGYTF.

The V and J genes are TRBV4-1 and TRBJ2-7; TRBD2 aligns across 13 bases. Trimming took 2 bases from V and 3 from J; bases not matched to a gene: 4. Germline V gene lookup returns CDR1 MGHRA and CDR2 YSYEKL. The CDR3 loop spans 16 amino acids. Here the CDR3 reads CASSQPTSGGYYEQYF. The CDR3 DNA reads as TGCGCCAGCAGCCAACCGACTAGCGGGGGGTACTACGAGCAGTACTTC.

This clonotype was observed at least ten times. The chain uses TRBV5-6 and TRBJ2-7; the D gene is possibly TRBD2 (6 bases). V gave up 2 bases and J gave up 5 bases, with 11 bases separating them. This CDR3 is 13 amino acids long. Germline V gives CDR1 SGHDT, CDR2 YYEEEE. The CDR3 region is CASSFGGYNEQYF. The DNA of the CDR3 is TGTGCCAGCAGCTTTGGGGGGTACAACGAGCAGTACTTC. The full variable domain, its missing parts supplied by reference TRBV5-6 and TRBJ2-7, is DAGVTQSPTHLIKTRGQQVTLRCSPKSGHDTVSWYQQALGQGPQFIFQYYEEEERQRGNFPDRFSGHQFPNYSSELNVNALLLGDSALYLCASSFGGYNEQYFGPGTRLTVT.

This clonotype was seen repeatedly, ten times or more. The chain combines TRBV24-1 with TRBJ1-2; the D is unclear. CDR3 length equals 13 residues. CDR1 is KGHDR and CDR2 is SFDVKD in the germline V gene. The ends were cut back, 3 bases at V and 5 bases at J, with 9 bases in the middle. The CDR3 nucleotides read TGTGCCACCAGTGATAGGACCGGGTATGGCTACACCTTC. Amino acid sequence: CATSDRTGYGYTF.

Many counts were recorded for this clonotype. The chain recombines TRBV3-1 with TRBJ1-1; no clear D gene. This CDR3 is built from 14 residues. Germline V gene data show CDR1 as LGHDT and CDR2 as YNNKEL (reference sequence). V was trimmed by 1 base and J by 7 bases, leaving 13 bases between them. The DNA of the CDR3 is TGTGCCAGCAGCCAAGTGGAAGGCGAGGGTGAAGCTTTCTTT. Translating it yields CASSQVEGEGEAFF.

The table lists this clonotype with many counts. The V gene is TRBV20-1, the J gene TRBJ2-3; 7 bases agree with TRBD2. CDR1 and CDR2 (germline): DFQATT, SNEGSKA (reference sequence). The CDR3 spans 17 residues. V trimming: 3 bases; J trimming: 3 bases; junction bases outside the gene matches: 15. This CDR3 is CSASPPRAGEITDTQYF. The CDR3 bases are TGCAGTGCTAGCCCACCTAGGGCGGGGGAGATAACAGATACGCAGTATTTT.

A few counts support this clonotype. The rearrangement uses TRBV12-5 and TRBJ1-1; D is undetermined. The CDR3 has 13 residues. Deletions cut 5 bases from V and 3 bases from J, with 10 bases between. The V gene's germline CDR1 is LGHNT and CDR2 FRNRAP. CDR3 nucleotide sequence: TGTGCTAGTGGTACCTACAAGGACACTGAAGCTTTCTTT. Translation: CASGTYKDTEAFF. The variable domain in full, with the rest retrieved from reference TRBV12-5 and TRBJ1-1, is DARVTQTPRHKVTEMGQEVTMRCQPILGHNTVFWYRQTMMQGLELLAYFRNRAPLDDSGMPKDRFSAEMPDATLATLKIQPSEPRDSAVYFCASGTYKDTEAFFGQGTRLTVV.

This rearrangement joins TRBV3-1 to TRBJ2-7; TRBD2 agrees at 7 bases. The CDR3 is 15 amino acids. V shed 0 bases, J shed 1 base, and the junction held 3 bases outside the gene matches. The germline gives CDR1 LGHDT, CDR2 YNNKEL (reference sequence). Here the CDR3 reads CASSQEAAGSYEQYF. CDR3 nucleotide sequence: TGTGCCAGCAGCCAAGAGGCAGCGGGGTCCTACGAGCAGTACTTC.

The table lists this clonotype with many counts. The chain joins TRBV20-1 to TRBJ2-1; the match to TRBD1 covers 9 bases. Germline V gene lookup returns CDR1 DFQATT and CDR2 SNEGSKA (reference sequence). V was clipped by 5 bases and J by 8 bases; unmatched bases: 13. The CDR3 covers 15 residues. The CDR3 sequence: CSAATGTGYLDEQFF. The CDR3 DNA sequence: TGCAGTGCTGCTACCGGGACAGGGTACCTAGATGAGCAGTTCTTC.

This clonotype was counted a few times. The rearrangement uses TRBV10-1 and TRBJ2-1; maybe TRBD2 (5 bases). The CDR3 is 14 amino acids. CDR1 and CDR2 (germline): WNHNN, SYGVQD (reference sequence). Trimming pared 3 bases from V and 4 bases from J, leaving 10 bases between. As DNA, the CDR3 is TGCGCCAGCAGTGACTCGGGGTTATACAATGAGCAGTTCTTC. Amino acid sequence: CASSDSGLYNEQFF.